Shown below are 8 T cell receptor beta chains from a single sample sequenced in a study of CD8+CD57+ T cells in acquired aplastic anemia. By flow cytometry, patients selected for sequencing had shown an expansion of CD8+CD57+ cells. Genomic DNA provided the template from which TCR beta VDJ and CDR3 profiles were obtained. TCRdb called the reads again in MiXCR, with one record for every CDR3 protein. The sample yields around 290,000 distinct CDR3 sequences, approximately 57% seen once. Sequencing input: sorted CD4+, CD8+, or CD8+CD57+ T cells (not recorded which) from PBMCs. These receptors all come from a human donor with aplastic anemia.

This clonotype was picked up a small number of times. The rearrangement joins TRBV5-1 to TRBJ2-7; D is perhaps TRBD1 (6 bases). Germline V gene lookup returns CDR1 SGHRS and CDR2 YFSETQ. Trimming left V 4 bases short and J 3 bases short, with 11 bases between. This CDR3 contains 13 residues. This CDR3 reads CASSDGQYYEQYF. DNA for the CDR3: TGCGCCAGCAGCGACGGACAGTACTACGAGCAGTACTTC.

The V call is TRBV5-1, the J call TRBJ2-2, with D possibly matching TRBD1 (6 bases). The CDR3 totals 15 residues. Trimming shortened V by 4 bases and J by 3 bases, and 13 bases separated the two germline ends. Germline V lookup: CDR1 SGHRS, CDR2 YFSETQ. CDR3 DNA: TGCGCCAGCAGCGGAGGACAGACCTACACCGGGGAGCTGTTTTTT. This codes for CASSGGQTYTGELFF.

This clonotype has only a few counts. At one of its ends the junction is not consistent with the germline gene, which may arise from a read error. The V gene is TRBV29-1, the J gene TRBJ2-5, with 9 bases lining up with TRBD2. The CDR3 totals 15 residues. The germline V gene has CDR1 SQVTM and CDR2 ANQGSEA. DNA of the CDR3: TGCAGCGTGGAAGGTGGGACTAGCAGACAAGAGACCCAGTACTTC. It is translated as CSVEGGTSRQETQYF.

The chain joins TRBV20-1 to TRBJ1-1; D possibly corresponds to TRBD1 (5 bases). The V and J ends lost 3 bases and 2 bases respectively, with 16 bases between them. CDR1 and CDR2 (germline): DFQATT, SNEGSKA (reference sequence). This CDR3 region has 15 residues. The CDR3 coding sequence is TGCAGTGCTAGTTTTAGGGGCACGCAAAACACTGAAGCTTTCTTT. Translation gives CSASFRGTQNTEAFF.

This clonotype was recorded a few times. The chain uses TRBV24-1 and TRBJ2-5, with D perhaps matching TRBD1 or TRBD2 (5 bases each). Trimming stripped 9 bases from V and 5 bases from J, with 15 bases between. The V gene's germline CDR1 is KGHDR and CDR2 SFDVKD. The CDR3 is 13 residues long. CDR3 region: CATALGRGETQYF. CDR3 DNA sequence: TGTGCCACCGCTTTGGGGCGCGGGGAGACCCAGTACTTC.

The chain uses TRBV11-2 and TRBJ2-5; D could derive from TRBD1 or TRBD2 (5 bases each). The CDR3 is 16 residues long. Germline CDR1 reads SGHAT; CDR2 reads FQNNGV. Trimming cost V 0 bases and J 5 bases, with 16 bases left between them. Written as DNA, the CDR3 is TGTGCCAGCAGCTTAGACCGGGGCAGTTCGAGCGAGACCCAGTACTTC. Translating gives CASSLDRGSSSETQYF. Full variable domain (outside the CDR3, taken from reference TRBV11-2 and TRBJ2-5): EAGVAQSPRYKIIEKRQSVAFWCNPISGHATLYWYQQILGQGPKLLIQFQNNGVVDDSQLPKDRFSAERLKGVDSTLKIQPAKLEDSAVYLCASSLDRGSSSETQYFGPGTRLLVL.

This clonotype showed up many times. The V call is TRBV20-1, the J call TRBJ1-5; 7 nucleotides agree with TRBD1. The V and J ends lost 3 bases and 4 bases, in that order; junction bases with no gene match: 3. Germline CDR1 reads DFQATT; CDR2 reads SNEGSKA (reference sequence). CDR3 length equals 13 residues. The CDR3 loop reads CSARWDRNQPQHF. The CDR3 nucleotides read TGCAGTGCTAGGTGGGACAGAAATCAGCCCCAGCATTTT.

This clonotype was picked up a small number of times. One end of the junction is discordant with germline, which a read error may explain. The genes are TRBV13 and TRBJ1-1; no reliable D call. Germline loops: CDR1 PRHDT, CDR2 FYEKMQ (reference sequence). The CDR3 is made up of 12 amino acids. In nucleotides, the CDR3 is TGCGCCAGCAGTGAGACGGGTACTGAAGCTTTCTTT. Encoded protein: CASSETGTEAFF.